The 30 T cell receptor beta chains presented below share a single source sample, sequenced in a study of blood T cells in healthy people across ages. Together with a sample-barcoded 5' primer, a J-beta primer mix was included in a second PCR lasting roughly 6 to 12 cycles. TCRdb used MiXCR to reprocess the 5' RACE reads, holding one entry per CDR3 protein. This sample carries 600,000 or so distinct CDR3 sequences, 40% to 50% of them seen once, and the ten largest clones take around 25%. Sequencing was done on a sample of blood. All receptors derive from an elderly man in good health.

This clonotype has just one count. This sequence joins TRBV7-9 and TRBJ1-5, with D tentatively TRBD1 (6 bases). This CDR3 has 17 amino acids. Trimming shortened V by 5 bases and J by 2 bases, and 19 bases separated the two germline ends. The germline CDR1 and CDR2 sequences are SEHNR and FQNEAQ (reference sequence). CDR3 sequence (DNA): TGTGCCAGCAGCAGTTCCTACAGGGAAGGGGGCAATCAGCCCCAGCATTTT. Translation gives CASSSSYREGGNQPQHF.

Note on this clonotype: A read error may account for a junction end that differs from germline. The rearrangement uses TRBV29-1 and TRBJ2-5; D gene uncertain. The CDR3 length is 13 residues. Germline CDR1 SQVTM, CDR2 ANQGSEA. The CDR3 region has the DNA TGCGGCGTTGATGTCCAGCTACAAGAGACCCAGTACTTC. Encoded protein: CGVDVQLQETQYF.

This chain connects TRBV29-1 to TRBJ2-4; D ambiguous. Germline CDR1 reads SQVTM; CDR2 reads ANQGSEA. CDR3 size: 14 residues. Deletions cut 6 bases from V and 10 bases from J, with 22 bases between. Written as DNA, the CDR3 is TGCAGCGTATCTCCGGACGGCAGCAGTGGGATTCAGTACTTC. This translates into CSVSPDGSSGIQYF. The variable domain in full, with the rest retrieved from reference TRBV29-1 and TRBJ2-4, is SAVISQKPSRDICQRGTSLTIQCQVDSQVTMMFWYRQQPGQSLTLIATANQGSEATYESGFVIDKFPISRPNLTFSTLTVSNMSPEDSSIYLCSVSPDGSSGIQYFGAGTRLSVL.

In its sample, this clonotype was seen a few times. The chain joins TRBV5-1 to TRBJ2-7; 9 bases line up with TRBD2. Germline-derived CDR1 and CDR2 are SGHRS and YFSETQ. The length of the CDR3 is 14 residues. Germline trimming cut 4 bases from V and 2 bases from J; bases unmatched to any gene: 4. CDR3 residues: CASSISGSPYEQYF. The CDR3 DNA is TGCGCCAGCAGCATTAGCGGGAGCCCCTACGAGCAGTACTTC.

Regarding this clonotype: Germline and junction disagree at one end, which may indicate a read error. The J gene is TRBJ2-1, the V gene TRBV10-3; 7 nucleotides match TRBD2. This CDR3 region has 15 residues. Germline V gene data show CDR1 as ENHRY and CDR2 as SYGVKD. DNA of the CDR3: TGTACCATCAGTGCACCTAGCGGACCATACAATGAGCAGTTCTTC. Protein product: CTISAPSGPYNEQFF.

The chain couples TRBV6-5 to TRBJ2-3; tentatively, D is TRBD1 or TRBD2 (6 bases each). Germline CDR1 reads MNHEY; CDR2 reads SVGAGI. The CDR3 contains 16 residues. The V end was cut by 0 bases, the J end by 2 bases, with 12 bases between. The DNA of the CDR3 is TGTGCCAGCAGTTACTCGAGGGGGACTTTCACAGATACGCAGTATTTT. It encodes CASSYSRGTFTDTQYF.

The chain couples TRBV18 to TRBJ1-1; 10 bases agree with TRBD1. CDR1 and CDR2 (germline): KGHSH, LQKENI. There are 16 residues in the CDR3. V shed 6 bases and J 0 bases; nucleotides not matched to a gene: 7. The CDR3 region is CASSLGTGVVNTEAFF. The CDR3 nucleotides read TGTGCCAGCTCCCTAGGGACAGGGGTTGTGAACACTGAAGCTTTCTTT. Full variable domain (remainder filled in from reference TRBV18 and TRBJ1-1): NAGVMQNPRHLVRRRGQEARLRCSPMKGHSHVYWYRQLPEEGLKFMVYLQKENIIDESGMPKERFSAEFPKEGPSILRIQQVVRGDSAAYFCASSLGTGVVNTEAFFGQGTRLTVV.

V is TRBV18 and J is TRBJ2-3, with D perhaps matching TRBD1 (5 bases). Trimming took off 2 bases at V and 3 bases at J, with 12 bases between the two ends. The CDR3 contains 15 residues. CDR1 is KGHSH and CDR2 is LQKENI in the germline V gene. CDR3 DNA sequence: TGTGCCAGCTCACCAGTCCAAGGGGCTACAGATACGCAGTATTTT. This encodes CASSPVQGATDTQYF. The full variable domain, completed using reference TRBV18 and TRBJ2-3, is NAGVMQNPRHLVRRRGQEARLRCSPMKGHSHVYWYRQLPEEGLKFMVYLQKENIIDESGMPKERFSAEFPKEGPSILRIQQVVRGDSAAYFCASSPVQGATDTQYFGPGTRLTVL.

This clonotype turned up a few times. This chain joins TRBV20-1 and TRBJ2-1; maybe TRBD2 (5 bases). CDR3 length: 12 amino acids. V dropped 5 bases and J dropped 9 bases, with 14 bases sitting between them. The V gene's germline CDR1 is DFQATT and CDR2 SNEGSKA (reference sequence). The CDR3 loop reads CSAPSLGGEQFF. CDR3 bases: TGCAGTGCTCCCTCACTAGGAGGTGAGCAGTTCTTC.

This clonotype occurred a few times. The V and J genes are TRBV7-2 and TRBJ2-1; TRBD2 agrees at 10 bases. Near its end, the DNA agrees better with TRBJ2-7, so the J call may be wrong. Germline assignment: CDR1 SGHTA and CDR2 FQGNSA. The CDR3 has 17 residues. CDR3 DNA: TGTGCCAGCAGCTTAGGAGTTTGGAGCGGGGGGGCCTCCGAGCAGTACTTC. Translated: CASSLGVWSGGASEQYF.

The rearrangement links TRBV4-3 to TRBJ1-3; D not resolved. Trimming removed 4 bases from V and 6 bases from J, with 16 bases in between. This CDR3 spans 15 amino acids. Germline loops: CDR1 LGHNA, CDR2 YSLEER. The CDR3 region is CASSPQLNRANTIYF. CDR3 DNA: TGCGCCAGCAGCCCCCAACTAAACCGGGCAAACACCATATATTTT.

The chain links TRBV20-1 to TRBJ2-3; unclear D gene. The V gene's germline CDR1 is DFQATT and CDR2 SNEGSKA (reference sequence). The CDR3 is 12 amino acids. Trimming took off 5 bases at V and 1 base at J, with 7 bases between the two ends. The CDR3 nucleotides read TGCAGTGCTCCGGACGGCACAGATACGCAGTATTTT. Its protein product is CSAPDGTDTQYF.

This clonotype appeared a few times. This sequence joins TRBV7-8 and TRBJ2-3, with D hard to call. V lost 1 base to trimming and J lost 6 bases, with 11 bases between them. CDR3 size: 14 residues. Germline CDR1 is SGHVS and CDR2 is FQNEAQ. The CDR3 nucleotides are TGTGCCAGCAGCTTAGTGAGAGTAGGGGATACGCAGTATTTT. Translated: CASSLVRVGDTQYF.

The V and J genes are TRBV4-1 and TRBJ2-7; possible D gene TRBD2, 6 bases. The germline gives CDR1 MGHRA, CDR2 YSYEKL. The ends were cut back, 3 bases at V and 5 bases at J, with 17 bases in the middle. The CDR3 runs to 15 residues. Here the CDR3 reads CASSQGEVPADEQYF. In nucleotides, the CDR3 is TGCGCCAGCAGCCAGGGGGAGGTTCCTGCGGACGAGCAGTACTTC.

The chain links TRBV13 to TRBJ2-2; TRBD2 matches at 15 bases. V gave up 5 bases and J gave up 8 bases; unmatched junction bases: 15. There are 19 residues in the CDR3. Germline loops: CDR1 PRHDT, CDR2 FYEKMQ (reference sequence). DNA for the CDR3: TGTGCCAGCAGCCCGGGACTAGCGGGAGGTCCGCGGCGGACAGGGGAGCTGTTTTTT. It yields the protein CASSPGLAGGPRRTGELFF. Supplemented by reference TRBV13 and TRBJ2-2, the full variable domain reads AAGVIQSPRHLIKEKRETATLKCYPIPRHDTVYWYQQGPGQDPQFLISFYEKMQSDKGSIPDRFSAQQFSDYHSELNMSSLELGDSALYFCASSPGLAGGPRRTGELFFGEGSRLTVL.

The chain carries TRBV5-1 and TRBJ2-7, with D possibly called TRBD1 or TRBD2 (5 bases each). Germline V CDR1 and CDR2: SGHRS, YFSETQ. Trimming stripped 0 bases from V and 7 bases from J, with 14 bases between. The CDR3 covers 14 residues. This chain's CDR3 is CASSLGGVGEEQYF. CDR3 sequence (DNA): TGCGCCAGCAGCTTGGGAGGGGTCGGAGAAGAGCAGTACTTC. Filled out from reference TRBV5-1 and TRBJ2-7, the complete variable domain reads KAGVTQTPRYLIKTRGQQVTLSCSPISGHRSVSWYQQTPGQGLQFLFEYFSETQRNKGNFPGRFSGRQFSNSRSEMNVSTLELGDSALYLCASSLGGVGEEQYFGPGTRLTVT.

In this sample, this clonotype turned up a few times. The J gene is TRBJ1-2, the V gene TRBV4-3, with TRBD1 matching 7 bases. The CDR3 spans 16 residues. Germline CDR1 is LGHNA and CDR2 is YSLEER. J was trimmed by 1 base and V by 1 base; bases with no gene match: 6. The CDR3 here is CASSQAATGFNYGYTF. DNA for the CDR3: TGCGCCAGCAGCCAAGCGGCGACAGGGTTTAACTATGGCTACACCTTC.

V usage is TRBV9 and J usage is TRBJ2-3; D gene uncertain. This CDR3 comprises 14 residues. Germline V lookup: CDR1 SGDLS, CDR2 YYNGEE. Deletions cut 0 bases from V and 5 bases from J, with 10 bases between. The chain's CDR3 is CASSVDVQVDTQYF. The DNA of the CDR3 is TGTGCCAGCAGCGTAGATGTGCAAGTAGATACGCAGTATTTT.

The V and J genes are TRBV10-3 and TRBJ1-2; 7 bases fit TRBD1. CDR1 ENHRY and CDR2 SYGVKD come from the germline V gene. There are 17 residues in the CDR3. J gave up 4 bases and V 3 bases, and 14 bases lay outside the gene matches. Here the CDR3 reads CAISDERQGQRLYGYTF. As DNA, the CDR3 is TGTGCCATCAGTGACGAGAGACAGGGCCAGAGACTCTATGGCTACACCTTC.

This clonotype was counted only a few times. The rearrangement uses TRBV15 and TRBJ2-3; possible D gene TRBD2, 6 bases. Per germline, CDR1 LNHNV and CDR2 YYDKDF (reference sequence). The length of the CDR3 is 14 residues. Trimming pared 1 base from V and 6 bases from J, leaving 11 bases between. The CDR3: CATSRGEVRDTQYF. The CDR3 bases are TGTGCCACCAGCAGAGGGGAGGTCCGGGATACGCAGTATTTT.

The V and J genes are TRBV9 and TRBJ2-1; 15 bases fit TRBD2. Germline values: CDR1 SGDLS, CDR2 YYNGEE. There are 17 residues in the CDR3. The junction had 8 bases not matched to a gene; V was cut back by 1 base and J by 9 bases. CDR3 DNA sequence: TGTGCCAGCAGCGTACACGACCGGACTAGCGGGAGGGGTGAGCAGTTCTTC. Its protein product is CASSVHDRTSGRGEQFF.

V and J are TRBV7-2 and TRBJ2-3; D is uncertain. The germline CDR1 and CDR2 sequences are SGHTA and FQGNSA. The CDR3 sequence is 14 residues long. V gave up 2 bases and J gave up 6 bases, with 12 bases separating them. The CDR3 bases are TGTGCCAGCAGCTTAAACAGATCGCCCGATACGCAGTATTTT. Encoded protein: CASSLNRSPDTQYF. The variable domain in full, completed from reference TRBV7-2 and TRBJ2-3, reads GAGVSQSPSNKVTEKGKDVELRCDPISGHTALYWYRQSLGQGLEFLIYFQGNSAPDKSGLPSDRFSAERTGGSVSTLTIQRTQQEDSAVYLCASSLNRSPDTQYFGPGTRLTVL.

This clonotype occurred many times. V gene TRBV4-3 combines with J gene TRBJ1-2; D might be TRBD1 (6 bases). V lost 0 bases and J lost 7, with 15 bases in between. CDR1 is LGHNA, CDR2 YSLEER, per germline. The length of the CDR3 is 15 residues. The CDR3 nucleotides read TGCGCCAGCAGCCAAGATCGGGGGCGAGGCAGTGGCTACACCTTC. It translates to CASSQDRGRGSGYTF.

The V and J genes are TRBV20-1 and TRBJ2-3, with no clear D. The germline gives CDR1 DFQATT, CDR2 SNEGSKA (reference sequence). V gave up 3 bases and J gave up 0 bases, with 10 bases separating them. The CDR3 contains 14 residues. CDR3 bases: TGCAGTGCTAGTTTAGAGTGGAGCACAGATACGCAGTATTTT. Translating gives CSASLEWSTDTQYF.

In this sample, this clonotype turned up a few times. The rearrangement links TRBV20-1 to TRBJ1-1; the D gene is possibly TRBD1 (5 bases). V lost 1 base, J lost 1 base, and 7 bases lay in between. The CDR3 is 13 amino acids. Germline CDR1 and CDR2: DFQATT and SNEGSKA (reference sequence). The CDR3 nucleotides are TGCAGTGCTAGAGGACAGCAGAACACTGAAGCTTTCTTT. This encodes CSARGQQNTEAFF.

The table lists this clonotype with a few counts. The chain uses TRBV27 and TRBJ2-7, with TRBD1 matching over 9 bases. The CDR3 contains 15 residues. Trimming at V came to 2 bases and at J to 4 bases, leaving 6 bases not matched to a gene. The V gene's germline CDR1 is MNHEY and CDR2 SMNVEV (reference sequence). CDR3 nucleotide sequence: TGTGCCAGCAGTTTAGCCGGGACAGGGTGGTACGAGCAGTACTTC. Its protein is CASSLAGTGWYEQYF.

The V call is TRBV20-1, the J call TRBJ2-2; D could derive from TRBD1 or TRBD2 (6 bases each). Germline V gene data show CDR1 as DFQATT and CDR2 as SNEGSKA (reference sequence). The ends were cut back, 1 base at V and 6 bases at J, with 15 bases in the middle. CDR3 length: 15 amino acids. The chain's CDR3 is CSARVGGPQAGELFF. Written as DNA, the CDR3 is TGCAGTGCTAGAGTCGGGGGCCCACAGGCCGGGGAGCTGTTTTTT.

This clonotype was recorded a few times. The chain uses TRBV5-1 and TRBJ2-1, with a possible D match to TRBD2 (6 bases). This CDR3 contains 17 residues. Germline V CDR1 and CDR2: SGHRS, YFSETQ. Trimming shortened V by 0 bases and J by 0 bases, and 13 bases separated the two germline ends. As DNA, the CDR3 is TGCGCCAGCAGCTTGGCCCGACTTAGCGGCTCCTACAATGAGCAGTTCTTC. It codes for CASSLARLSGSYNEQFF.

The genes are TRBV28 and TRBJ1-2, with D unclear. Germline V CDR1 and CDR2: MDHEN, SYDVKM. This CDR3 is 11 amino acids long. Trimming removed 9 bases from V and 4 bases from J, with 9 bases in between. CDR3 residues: CASVAGYGYTF. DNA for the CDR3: TGTGCCAGTGTGGCCGGCTATGGCTACACCTTC.

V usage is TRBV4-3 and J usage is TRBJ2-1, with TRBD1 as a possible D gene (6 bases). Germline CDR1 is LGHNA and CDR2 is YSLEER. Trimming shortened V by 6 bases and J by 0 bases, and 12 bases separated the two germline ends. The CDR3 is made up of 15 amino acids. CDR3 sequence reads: CASSTDRSSYNEQFF. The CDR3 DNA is TGCGCCAGCAGTACAGACAGGAGCTCCTACAATGAGCAGTTCTTC.